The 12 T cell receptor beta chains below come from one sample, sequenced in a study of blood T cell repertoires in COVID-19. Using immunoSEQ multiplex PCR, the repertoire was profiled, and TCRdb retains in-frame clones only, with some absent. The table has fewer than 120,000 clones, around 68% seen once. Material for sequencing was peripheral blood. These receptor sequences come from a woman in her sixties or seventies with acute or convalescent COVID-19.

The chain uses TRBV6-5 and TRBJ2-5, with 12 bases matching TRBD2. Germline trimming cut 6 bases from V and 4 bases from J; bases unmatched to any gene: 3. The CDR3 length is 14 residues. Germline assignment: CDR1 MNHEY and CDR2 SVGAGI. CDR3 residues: CASSPGLAGETQYF. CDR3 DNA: TGTGCCAGCAGCCCGGGACTAGCGGGAGAGACCCAGTACTTC.

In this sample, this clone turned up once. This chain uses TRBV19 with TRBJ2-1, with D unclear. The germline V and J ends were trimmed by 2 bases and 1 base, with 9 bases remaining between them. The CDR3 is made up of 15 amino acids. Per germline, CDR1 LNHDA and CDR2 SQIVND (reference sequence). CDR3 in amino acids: CASSISPLSYNEQFF. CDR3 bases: TGTGCCAGTAGTATATCCCCCTTATCCTACAATGAGCAGTTCTTC.

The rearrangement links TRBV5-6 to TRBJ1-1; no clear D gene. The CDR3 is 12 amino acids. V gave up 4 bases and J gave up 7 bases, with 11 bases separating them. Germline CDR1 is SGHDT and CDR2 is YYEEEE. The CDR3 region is CASSATKSEAFF. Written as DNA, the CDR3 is TGTGCCAGCAGCGCAACCAAGAGTGAAGCTTTCTTT.

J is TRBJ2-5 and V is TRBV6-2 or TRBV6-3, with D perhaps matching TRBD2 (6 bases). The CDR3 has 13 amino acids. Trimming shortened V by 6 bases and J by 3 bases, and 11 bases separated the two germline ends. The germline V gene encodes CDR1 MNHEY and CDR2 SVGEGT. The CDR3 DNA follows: TGTGCCAGCAGCGGGACGGGAGAAGAGACCCAGTACTTC. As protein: CASSGTGEETQYF.

The CDR3: CASSQGVLEGSPLHF. The CDR3 bases are TGTGCCAGCAGCCAAGGGGTCTTGGAGGGCTCACCCCTCCACTTT. J is TRBJ1-6 and V is TRBV3-1 (or the pseudogene TRBV3-2); D is undetermined. Looked up from germline, CDR1 is LGHDT and CDR2 is YNNKEL (reference sequence). CDR3 size: 15 residues. Trimming left V 1 base short and J 10 bases short, with 14 bases between.

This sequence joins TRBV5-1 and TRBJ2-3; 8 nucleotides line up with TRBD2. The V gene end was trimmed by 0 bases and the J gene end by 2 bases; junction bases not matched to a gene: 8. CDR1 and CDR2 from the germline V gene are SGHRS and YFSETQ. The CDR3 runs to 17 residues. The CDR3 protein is CASSLGVTSGATDTQYF. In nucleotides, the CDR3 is TGCGCCAGCAGCTTGGGGGTTACTAGCGGAGCCACAGATACGCAGTATTTT.

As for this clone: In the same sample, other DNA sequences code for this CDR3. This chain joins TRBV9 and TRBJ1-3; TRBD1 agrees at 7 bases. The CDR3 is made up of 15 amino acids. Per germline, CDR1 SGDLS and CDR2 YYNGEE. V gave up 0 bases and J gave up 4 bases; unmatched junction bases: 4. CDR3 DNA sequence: TGTGCCAGCAGCGTAGGACAGGGTTCAGGAAACACCATATATTTT. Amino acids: CASSVGQGSGNTIYF.

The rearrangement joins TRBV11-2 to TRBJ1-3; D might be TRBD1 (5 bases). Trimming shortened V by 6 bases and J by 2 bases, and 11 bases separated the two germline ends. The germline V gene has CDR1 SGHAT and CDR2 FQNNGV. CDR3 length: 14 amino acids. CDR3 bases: TGTGCCAGCAGTGAGGGACTGACTGGAAACACCATATATTTT. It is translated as CASSEGLTGNTIYF.

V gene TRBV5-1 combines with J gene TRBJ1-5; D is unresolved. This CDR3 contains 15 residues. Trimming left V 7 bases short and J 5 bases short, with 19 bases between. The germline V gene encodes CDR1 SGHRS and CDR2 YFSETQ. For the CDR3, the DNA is TGCGCCAGCCCCCTGGGGTTAGGAGGACATCAGCCCCAGCATTTT. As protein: CASPLGLGGHQPQHF.

CDR3 sequence reads: CASSDTGVNQPQHF. The CDR3 nucleotides are TGTGCCAGCAGTGATACAGGGGTCAATCAGCCCCAGCATTTT. The chain combines TRBV2 with TRBJ1-5; TRBD1 matches at 7 bases. The junction had 2 bases not matched to a gene; V was cut back by 3 bases and J by 3 bases. Germline CDR1 is SNHLY and CDR2 is FYNNEI. The CDR3 spans 14 residues.

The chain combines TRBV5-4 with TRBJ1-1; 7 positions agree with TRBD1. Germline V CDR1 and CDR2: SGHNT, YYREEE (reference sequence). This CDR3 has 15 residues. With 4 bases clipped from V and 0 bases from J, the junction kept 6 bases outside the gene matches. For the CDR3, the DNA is TGTGCCAGCAGCGGACCGGGACAGCTGAACACTGAAGCTTTCTTT. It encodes CASSGPGQLNTEAFF.

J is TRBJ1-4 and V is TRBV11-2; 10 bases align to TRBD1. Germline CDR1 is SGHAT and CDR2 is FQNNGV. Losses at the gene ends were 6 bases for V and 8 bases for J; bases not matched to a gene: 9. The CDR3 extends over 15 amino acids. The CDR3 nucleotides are TGTGCCAGCAGTCCGACCGGGACAGGGGACGAAAAACTGTTTTTT. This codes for CASSPTGTGDEKLFF.